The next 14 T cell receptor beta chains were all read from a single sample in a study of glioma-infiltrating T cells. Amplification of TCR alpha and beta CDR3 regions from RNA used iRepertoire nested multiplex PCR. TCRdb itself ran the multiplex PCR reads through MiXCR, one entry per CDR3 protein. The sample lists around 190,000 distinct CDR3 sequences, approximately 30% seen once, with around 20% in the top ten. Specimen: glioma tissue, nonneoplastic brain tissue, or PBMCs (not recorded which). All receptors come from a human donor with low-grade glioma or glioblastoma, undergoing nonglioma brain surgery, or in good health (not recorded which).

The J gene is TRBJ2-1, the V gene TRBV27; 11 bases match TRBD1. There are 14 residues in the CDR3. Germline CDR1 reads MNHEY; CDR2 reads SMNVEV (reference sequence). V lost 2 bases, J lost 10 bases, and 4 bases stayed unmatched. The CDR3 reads CASSLGQGAREQFF. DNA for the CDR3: TGTGCCAGCAGTTTAGGACAGGGGGCGAGGGAGCAGTTCTTC.

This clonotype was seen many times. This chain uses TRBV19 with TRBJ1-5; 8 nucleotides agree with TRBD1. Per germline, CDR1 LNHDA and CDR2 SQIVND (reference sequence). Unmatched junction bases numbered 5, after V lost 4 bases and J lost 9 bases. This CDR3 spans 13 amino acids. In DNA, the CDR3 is TGTGCCAGTAGTAAACAGGGGGGGGGGCCCCAGCATTTT. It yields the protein CASSKQGGGPQHF.

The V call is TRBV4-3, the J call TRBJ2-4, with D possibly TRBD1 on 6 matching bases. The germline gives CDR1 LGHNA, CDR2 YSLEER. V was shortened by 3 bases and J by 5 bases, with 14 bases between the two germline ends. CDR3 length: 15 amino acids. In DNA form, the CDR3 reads TGCGCCAGCAGCCAGGGGAACAGGGTCCAAAACATTCAGTACTTC. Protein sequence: CASSQGNRVQNIQYF.

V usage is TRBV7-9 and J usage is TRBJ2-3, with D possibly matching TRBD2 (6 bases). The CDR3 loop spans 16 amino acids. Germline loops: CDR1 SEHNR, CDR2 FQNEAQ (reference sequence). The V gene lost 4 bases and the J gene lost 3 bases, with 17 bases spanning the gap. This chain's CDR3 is CASSSLTGDATDTQYF. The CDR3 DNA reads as TGTGCCAGCAGCTCCCTAACGGGAGATGCTACAGATACGCAGTATTTT.

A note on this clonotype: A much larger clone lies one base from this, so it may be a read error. DNA for the CDR3: TGTGCCAGCAGAAAGAGGGGGAGTCAAGAGACCCAGTACTTC. Its translation is CASRKRGSQETQYF. The rearrangement joins TRBV12-3 or TRBV12-4 to TRBJ2-5, with D maybe TRBD1 (6 bases). The CDR3 consists of 14 residues. The V end lost 6 bases, the J end lost 2 bases, and 13 bases lay between the germline ends.

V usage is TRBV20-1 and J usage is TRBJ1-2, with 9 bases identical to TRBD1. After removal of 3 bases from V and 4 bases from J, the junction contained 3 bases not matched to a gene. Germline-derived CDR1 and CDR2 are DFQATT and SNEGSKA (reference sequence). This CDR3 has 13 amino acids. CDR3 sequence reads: CSARTGGGYGYTF. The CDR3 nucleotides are TGCAGTGCTAGGACAGGGGGTGGCTATGGCTACACCTTC.

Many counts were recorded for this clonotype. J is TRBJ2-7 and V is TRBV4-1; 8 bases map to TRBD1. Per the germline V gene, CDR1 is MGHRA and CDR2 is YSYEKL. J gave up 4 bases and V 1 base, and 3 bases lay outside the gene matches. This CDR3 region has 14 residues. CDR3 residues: CASSQGTGRYEQYF. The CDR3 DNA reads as TGCGCCAGCAGCCAAGGGACAGGGAGGTACGAGCAGTACTTC.

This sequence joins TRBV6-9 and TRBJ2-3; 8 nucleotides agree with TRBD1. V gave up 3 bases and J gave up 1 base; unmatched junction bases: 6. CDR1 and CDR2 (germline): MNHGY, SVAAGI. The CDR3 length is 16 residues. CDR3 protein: CASSYVMTGGTDTQYF. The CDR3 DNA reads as TGTGCCAGCAGTTACGTAATGACAGGGGGCACAGATACGCAGTATTTT.

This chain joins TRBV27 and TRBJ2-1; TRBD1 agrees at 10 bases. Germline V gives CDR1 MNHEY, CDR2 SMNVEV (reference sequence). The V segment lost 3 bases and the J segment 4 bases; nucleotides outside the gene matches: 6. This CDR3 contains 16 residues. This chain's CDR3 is CASSFLDRGLYNEQFF. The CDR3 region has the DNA TGTGCCAGCAGTTTCCTCGACAGGGGGCTATACAATGAGCAGTTCTTC.

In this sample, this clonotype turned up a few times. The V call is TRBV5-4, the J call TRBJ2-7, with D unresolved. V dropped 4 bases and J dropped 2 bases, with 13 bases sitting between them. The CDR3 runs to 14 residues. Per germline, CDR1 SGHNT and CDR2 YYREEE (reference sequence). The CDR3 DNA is TGTGCCAGCAGCCTGGAGTCTGGGACCTACGAGCAGTACTTC. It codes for CASSLESGTYEQYF.

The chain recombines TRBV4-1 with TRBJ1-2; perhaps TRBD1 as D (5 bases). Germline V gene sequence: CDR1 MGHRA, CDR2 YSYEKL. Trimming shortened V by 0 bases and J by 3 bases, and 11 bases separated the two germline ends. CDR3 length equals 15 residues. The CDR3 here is CASSQEKGTYYGYTF. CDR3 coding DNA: TGCGCCAGCAGCCAAGAAAAGGGGACCTACTATGGCTACACCTTC.

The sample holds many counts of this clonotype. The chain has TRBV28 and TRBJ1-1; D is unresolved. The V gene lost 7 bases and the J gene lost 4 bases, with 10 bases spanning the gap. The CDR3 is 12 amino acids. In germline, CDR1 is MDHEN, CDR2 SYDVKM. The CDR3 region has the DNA TGTGCCAGCATTAGTGGATTCACTGAAGCTTTCTTT. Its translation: CASISGFTEAFF.

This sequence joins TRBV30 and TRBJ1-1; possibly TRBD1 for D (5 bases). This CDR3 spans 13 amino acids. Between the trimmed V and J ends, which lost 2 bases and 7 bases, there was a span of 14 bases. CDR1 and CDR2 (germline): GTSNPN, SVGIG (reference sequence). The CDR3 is CAWSPTDLSEAFF. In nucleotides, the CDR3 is TGTGCCTGGAGTCCGACAGACCTGAGTGAAGCTTTCTTT.

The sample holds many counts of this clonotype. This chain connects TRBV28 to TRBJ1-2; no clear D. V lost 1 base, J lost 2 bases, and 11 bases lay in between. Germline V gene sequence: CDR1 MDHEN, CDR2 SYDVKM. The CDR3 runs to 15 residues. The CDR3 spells CASSLLDSLNYGYTF. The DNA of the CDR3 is TGTGCCAGCAGTTTATTGGACTCGCTCAACTATGGCTACACCTTC.